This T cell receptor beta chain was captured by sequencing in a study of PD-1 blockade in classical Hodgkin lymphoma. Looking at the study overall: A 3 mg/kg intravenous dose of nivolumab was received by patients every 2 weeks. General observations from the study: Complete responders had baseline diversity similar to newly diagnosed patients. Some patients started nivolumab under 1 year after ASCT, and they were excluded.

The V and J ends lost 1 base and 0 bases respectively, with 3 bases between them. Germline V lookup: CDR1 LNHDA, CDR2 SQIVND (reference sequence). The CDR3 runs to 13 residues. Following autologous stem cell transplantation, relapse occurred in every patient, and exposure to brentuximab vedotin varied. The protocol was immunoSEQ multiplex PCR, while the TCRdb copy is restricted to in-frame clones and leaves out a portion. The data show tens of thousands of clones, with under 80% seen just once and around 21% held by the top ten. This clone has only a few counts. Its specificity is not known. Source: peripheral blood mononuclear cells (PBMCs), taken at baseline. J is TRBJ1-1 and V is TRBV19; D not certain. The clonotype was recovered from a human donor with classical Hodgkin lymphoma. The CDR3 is CASSIVLNTEAFF. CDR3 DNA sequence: TGTGCCAGTAGTATAGTACTGAACACTGAAGCTTTCTTT.